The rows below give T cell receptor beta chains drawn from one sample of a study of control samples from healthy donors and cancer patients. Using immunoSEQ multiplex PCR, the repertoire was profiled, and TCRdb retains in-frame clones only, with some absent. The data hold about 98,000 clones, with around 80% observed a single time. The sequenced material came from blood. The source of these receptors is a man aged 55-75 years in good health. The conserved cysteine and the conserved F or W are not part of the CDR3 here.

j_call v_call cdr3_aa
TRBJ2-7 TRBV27 ASSLLSSPYEQY
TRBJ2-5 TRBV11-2 ASRSGTETQY
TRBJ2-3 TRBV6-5 ASSPDPGSTDTQY
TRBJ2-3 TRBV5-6 ASSLGYGGATDTQY
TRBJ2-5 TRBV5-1 ASSLGLAGGQETQY
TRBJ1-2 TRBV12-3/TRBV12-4 ASRYEAHYGYT
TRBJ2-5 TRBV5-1 ASSQDIPGGTQY
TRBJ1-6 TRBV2 ASSDRDRGLNSPLH
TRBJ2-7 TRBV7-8 ASRPARTSGPYEQY
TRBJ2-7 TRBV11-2 ASSLGTSYEQY
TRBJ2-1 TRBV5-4 ASSLLAGREQF
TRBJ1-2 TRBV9 ASSPVGDSYYGYT
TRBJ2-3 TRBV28 ASSIAEDRRDTQY
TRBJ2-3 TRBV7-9 ASSSPGTDTQY
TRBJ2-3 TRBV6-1 ASSEDRGHTDTQY
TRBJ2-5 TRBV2 ASEGLGGVRTQY
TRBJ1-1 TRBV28 ASSFSTGTPNYKAF
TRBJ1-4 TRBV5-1 ASSLGTGRGAKLF
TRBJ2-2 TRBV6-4 ASSEQGTGELF
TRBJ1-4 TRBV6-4 ASTLEGKANEKLF
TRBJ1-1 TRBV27 ASMGQGNTEAF
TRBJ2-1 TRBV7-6 ASSYPGLLSSSNEQF
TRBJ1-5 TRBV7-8 ASSPRTTHNQPQH
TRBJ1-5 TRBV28 ASSTLNQPQH
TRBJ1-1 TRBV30 AWGIVVYTEAF
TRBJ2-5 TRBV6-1 ASSERGAETQY
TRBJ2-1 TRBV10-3 AIRDKSVGGRVEQF
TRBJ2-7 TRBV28 ASSLRVREPY
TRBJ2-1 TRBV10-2 ASRDYHNEQF
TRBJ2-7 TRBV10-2 ASSGGTSGTGEQY